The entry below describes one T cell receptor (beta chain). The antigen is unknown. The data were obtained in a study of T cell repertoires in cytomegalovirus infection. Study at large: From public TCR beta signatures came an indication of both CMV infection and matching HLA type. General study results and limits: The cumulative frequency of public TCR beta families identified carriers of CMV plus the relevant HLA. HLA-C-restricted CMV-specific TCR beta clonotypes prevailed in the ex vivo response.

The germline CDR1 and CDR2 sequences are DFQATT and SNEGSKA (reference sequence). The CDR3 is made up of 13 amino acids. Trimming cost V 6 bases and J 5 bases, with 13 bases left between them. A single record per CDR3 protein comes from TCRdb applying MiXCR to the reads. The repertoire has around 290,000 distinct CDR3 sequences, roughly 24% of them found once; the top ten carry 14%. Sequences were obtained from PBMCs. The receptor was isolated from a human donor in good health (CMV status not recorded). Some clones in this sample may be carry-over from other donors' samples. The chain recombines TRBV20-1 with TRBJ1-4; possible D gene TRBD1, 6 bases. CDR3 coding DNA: TGCAGTGCCACCCGGGACACCAATGAAAAACTGTTTTTT. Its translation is CSATRDTNEKLFF.